This passage covers 20 T cell receptor beta chains from one sample sequenced in a study of CD4+ T cells in melanoma. Assay used: immunoSEQ multiplex PCR; TCRdb lists only in-frame clones, some missing. This sample has 40,000 to 50,000 clones, with roughly 89% found just once. The specimen sequenced was peripheral blood. All receptors derive from a human donor with melanoma.

This clone was observed a few times. The genes are TRBV13 and TRBJ1-2, with D uncertain. Germline lookup yields CDR1 PRHDT and CDR2 FYEKMQ (reference sequence). The CDR3 is 13 residues long. Deletions cut 8 bases from V and 0 bases from J, with 10 bases between. The CDR3 is CASAWAANYGYTF. CDR3 DNA: TGTGCCAGCGCTTGGGCAGCTAACTATGGCTACACCTTC.

This chain uses TRBV7-8 with TRBJ2-5, with D maybe TRBD1 (6 bases). Between the trimmed V and J ends, which lost 2 bases and 1 base, there was a span of 17 bases. The CDR3 covers 17 residues. Germline assignment: CDR1 SGHVS and CDR2 FQNEAQ. CDR3 protein: CASSLILATGLQETQYF. CDR3 coding DNA: TGTGCCAGCAGCTTAATTCTAGCAACAGGGCTCCAAGAGACCCAGTACTTC.

The rearrangement joins TRBV7-9 to TRBJ2-1; 8 positions agree with TRBD1. V lost 6 bases to trimming and J lost 1 base; unmatched junction nucleotides: 5. Germline loops: CDR1 SEHNR, CDR2 FQNEAQ (reference sequence). The CDR3 is made up of 15 amino acids. The CDR3 protein is CASRPTGGSYNEQFF. The CDR3 nucleotides read TGTGCCAGCAGACCTACAGGGGGATCCTACAATGAGCAGTTCTTC. Full variable domain (rest looked up from reference TRBV7-9 and TRBJ2-1): DTGVSQNPRHKITKRGQNVTFRCDPISEHNRLYWYRQTLGQGPEFLTYFQNEAQLEKSRLLSDRFSAERPKGSFSTLEIQRTEQGDSAMYLCASRPTGGSYNEQFFGPGTRLTVL.

The V and J genes are TRBV2 and TRBJ1-2; TRBD1 might be the D (5 bases). This CDR3 has 15 residues. Germline lookup yields CDR1 SNHLY and CDR2 FYNNEI. Trimming shortened V by 6 bases and J by 2 bases, and 16 bases separated the two germline ends. CDR3 region: CASSPRRQGNYGYTF. CDR3 DNA: TGTGCCAGCAGCCCGAGACGGCAGGGAAACTATGGCTACACCTTC.

The chain links TRBV6-1 to TRBJ1-2; 8 bases agree with TRBD1. The CDR3 has 15 residues. CDR1 and CDR2 from the germline V gene are MNHNS and SASEGT. The J segment lost 0 bases and the V segment lost 7 bases, leaving 7 bases of the junction unmatched. The CDR3 DNA sequence: TGTGCCAGCAATTCCGGGACAGGAGCTAACTATGGCTACACCTTC. Protein sequence: CASNSGTGANYGYTF.

V is TRBV19 and J is TRBJ2-1, with 9 bases that match TRBD2. The germline gives CDR1 LNHDA, CDR2 SQIVND (reference sequence). The CDR3 has 15 residues. Losses at the gene ends were 4 bases for V and 8 bases for J; bases not matched to a gene: 9. CDR3 protein: CASSTGGGGAYEQFF. The DNA of the CDR3 is TGTGCCAGTAGTACTGGGGGCGGGGGGGCCTATGAGCAGTTCTTC. Combining the CDR3 with reference TRBV19 and TRBJ2-1 gives the whole variable domain DGGITQSPKYLFRKEGQNVTLSCEQNLNHDAMYWYRQDPGQGLRLIYYSQIVNDFQKGDIAEGYSVSREKKESFPLTVTSAQKNPTAFYLCASSTGGGGAYEQFFGPGTRLTVL.

The chain links TRBV15 to TRBJ1-6, with 7 positions matching TRBD1. V lost 0 bases to trimming and J lost 13 bases; unmatched junction nucleotides: 21. The germline V gene has CDR1 LNHNV and CDR2 YYDKDF (reference sequence). There are 19 residues in the CDR3. The CDR3 nucleotides are TGTGCCACCAGCAGAGATTCGTCTTTGACAGGGATCGGTCTTCGGCCCCTCCACTTT. Its translation: CATSRDSSLTGIGLRPLHF.

This clone was recorded a few times. The V gene is TRBV5-1, the J gene TRBJ2-2, with unresolved D. Germline lookup yields CDR1 SGHRS and CDR2 YFSETQ. Between the trimmed V and J ends, which lost 4 bases and 6 bases, there was a span of 7 bases. The CDR3 spans 12 residues. CDR3 in DNA: TGCGCCAGCAGCATAGTAGCCGGGGAGCTGTTTTTT. Its protein product is CASSIVAGELFF.

The rearrangement joins TRBV15 to TRBJ2-7, with TRBD2 as a possible D gene (6 bases). V was clipped by 0 bases and J by 6 bases, with 9 bases between them. The CDR3 loop spans 13 amino acids. Germline V gene lookup returns CDR1 LNHNV and CDR2 YYDKDF (reference sequence). As DNA, the CDR3 is TGTGCCACCAGCAGAGAAGGAGGGACCGAGCAGTACTTC. Protein: CATSREGGTEQYF.

V gene TRBV5-1 combines with J gene TRBJ1-2, with a possible D match to TRBD1 (6 bases). Per the germline V gene, CDR1 is SGHRS and CDR2 is YFSETQ. The V and J ends lost 5 bases and 4 bases respectively, with 12 bases between them. The CDR3 runs 13 residues. For the CDR3, the DNA is TGCGCCAGCAGGGGCGGACAGAGCTATGGCTACACCTTC. Encoded protein: CASRGGQSYGYTF.

Here the CDR3 DNA reads TGTGCCAGCAGGGGGACAGGGCCTCTATGGGACTACACCTTC. Translated: CASRGTGPLWDYTF. V is TRBV2 and J is TRBJ1-2; 9 bases match TRBD1. J lost 10 bases, V lost 6 bases, and 12 bases had no gene match. The CDR3 consists of 14 residues. The germline gives CDR1 SNHLY, CDR2 FYNNEI.

The chain's CDR3 is CASSLFPLDNTGELFF. As DNA, the CDR3 is TGTGCCAGCAGCTTGTTTCCCCTGGACAACACCGGGGAGCTGTTTTTT. The chain couples TRBV5-5 to TRBJ2-2; no definite D call. The CDR3 consists of 16 residues. Germline V gene data show CDR1 as SGHKS and CDR2 as YYEKEE (reference sequence). V lost 1 base to trimming and J lost 2 bases, with 12 bases between them.

V gene TRBV5-1 combines with J gene TRBJ2-1, with TRBD2 matching over 10 bases. With 0 bases clipped from V and 5 bases from J, the junction kept 2 bases outside the gene matches. The CDR3 contains 15 residues. The germline CDR1 and CDR2 sequences are SGHRS and YFSETQ. The CDR3 here is CASSLVLAGNNEQFF. For the CDR3, the DNA is TGCGCCAGCAGCTTGGTACTAGCGGGGAACAATGAGCAGTTCTTC.

The genes are TRBV19 and TRBJ1-3; D is ambiguous. Trimming took off 6 bases at V and 4 bases at J, with 10 bases between the two ends. This CDR3 is 13 amino acids long. The germline V gene has CDR1 LNHDA and CDR2 SQIVND (reference sequence). The CDR3 bases are TGTGCCAGTAGGATTTTAGCCGGAAACACCATATATTTT. This gives the protein CASRILAGNTIYF.

The chain couples TRBV5-1 to TRBJ2-2; 12 nucleotides align to TRBD2. The V and J ends lost 5 bases and 0 bases, in that order; junction bases with no gene match: 2. This CDR3 is 16 amino acids long. Germline CDR1 and CDR2: SGHRS and YFSETQ. The CDR3 sequence is CASRGLAGTNTGELFF. The CDR3 nucleotides are TGCGCCAGCAGGGGACTAGCGGGTACGAACACCGGGGAGCTGTTTTTT.

The rearrangement uses TRBV5-1 and TRBJ2-7; D may be TRBD1 (5 bases). V was trimmed by 2 bases and J by 3 bases, leaving 18 bases between them. The CDR3 totals 16 residues. In germline, CDR1 is SGHRS, CDR2 YFSETQ. CDR3 DNA: TGCGCCAGCAGCTTAGCCCCAGGGCGCGAGATCTACGAGCAGTACTTC. Encoded protein: CASSLAPGREIYEQYF. Variable domain in full (rest from reference TRBV5-1 and TRBJ2-7): KAGVTQTPRYLIKTRGQQVTLSCSPISGHRSVSWYQQTPGQGLQFLFEYFSETQRNKGNFPGRFSGRQFSNSRSEMNVSTLELGDSALYLCASSLAPGREIYEQYFGPGTRLTVT.

The chain joins TRBV10-1 to TRBJ1-4, with 10 bases fitting TRBD1. This CDR3 region has 14 residues. CDR1 is WNHNN and CDR2 is SYGVQD in the germline V gene (reference sequence). J gave up 6 bases and V 6 bases, and 4 bases lay outside the gene matches. CDR3 sequence (DNA): TGCGCCAGCAGCCCCGGGACAGGGGATGAAAAACTGTTTTTT. Protein sequence: CASSPGTGDEKLFF.

V gene TRBV6-1 combines with J gene TRBJ1-5; D unclear. V was trimmed by 2 bases and J by 7 bases, leaving 3 bases between them. CDR3 length: 11 residues. Germline V lookup: CDR1 MNHNS, CDR2 SASEGT. The DNA for the CDR3 is TGTGCCAGCAGTGAATGGCAGCCCCAGCATTTT. Its translation is CASSEWQPQHF.

The chain carries TRBV19 and TRBJ2-3; possibly TRBD2 for D (6 bases). The CDR3 runs 17 residues. Trimming left V 1 base short and J 1 base short, with 15 bases between. The germline CDR1 and CDR2 sequences are LNHDA and SQIVND (reference sequence). The CDR3 region is CASSIAGEASGTDTQYF. The CDR3 coding sequence is TGTGCCAGTAGTATAGCCGGGGAGGCTAGCGGCACAGATACGCAGTATTTT.

This chain connects TRBV29-1 to TRBJ2-3; possible D gene TRBD1, 5 bases. Germline loops: CDR1 SQVTM, CDR2 ANQGSEA. The CDR3 totals 14 residues. Trimming shortened V by 3 bases and J by 3 bases, and 13 bases separated the two germline ends. CDR3: CSVEGRVTTDTQYF. In DNA, the CDR3 is TGCAGCGTTGAGGGCAGGGTAACTACAGATACGCAGTATTTT.